This T cell receptor (beta chain) was captured by sequencing in a study of T cell clusters in autoimmune cytopenias. Study-wide results and caveats: Healthy donors had 2.5 to 3.5-fold more exclusive TRB clusters than active autoimmune hepatitis patients. TRB repertoire shifts in secondary cytopenia and chronic lymphocytic leukemia mostly reflected lymphoma, not autoimmunity.

The CDR3 consists of 11 residues. Germline V lookup: CDR1 MNHEY, CDR2 SVGAGI. TRB was amplified by touch-down multiplex PCR, primer pools A and B combined. After re-calling the multiplex PCR reads, TCRdb lists one entry per CDR3 protein, DNA absent. In all, the sample yields thousands of distinct CDR3 sequences. Each sample's input was 250 to 300 ng genomic DNA, 40,000 or so genome equivalents. This clonotype is labeled medium-sized based on frequency. Antigen: not known. This sequence joins TRBV6-5 and TRBJ2-5. The source material was peripheral blood. The receptor was isolated from a human donor with an autoimmune cytopenia or autoimmune hepatitis (not recorded which). The CDR3 reads CASSYGETQYF.